This T cell receptor beta chain was identified in a study of T-cell memory formation after mild COVID-19. At the level of the study: The TCR clusters were mostly specific to one donor.

This clonotype has only a few counts. Its target is not known. V lost 5 bases and J lost 4, with 8 bases in between. Germline CDR1 reads SGHRS; CDR2 reads YFSETQ. CDR3 length: 12 residues. Amplification by 5'RACE using constant-segment primers produced TCR alpha and TCR beta cDNA libraries that carried sample barcodes and UMIs. TCRdb processed the 5' RACE reads anew with MiXCR; each CDR3 protein has one entry. The sample lists some 300,000 distinct CDR3 sequences; just under 20% were seen once. Study observations and caveats: Chiefly within CM and EM were the contracting CD4+ clones; CD8+ ones were within EMRA. Whereas later expanders leaned CD4+, clones contracting day 15 to 85 showed a balanced CD4/CD8 makeup.

The chain couples TRBV5-1 to TRBJ2-3; D ambiguous. Sequencing was carried out using PBMCs or a T cell subset sorted from them (not recorded which). This clonotype was sampled from a man aged 18 to 35 who had mild COVID-19 (a few samples of this study predate the infection). Cell type and time point are not known. The CDR3 reads CASRASSDTQYF. The CDR3 DNA sequence: TGCGCCAGCAGAGCCAGCTCAGATACGCAGTATTTT.